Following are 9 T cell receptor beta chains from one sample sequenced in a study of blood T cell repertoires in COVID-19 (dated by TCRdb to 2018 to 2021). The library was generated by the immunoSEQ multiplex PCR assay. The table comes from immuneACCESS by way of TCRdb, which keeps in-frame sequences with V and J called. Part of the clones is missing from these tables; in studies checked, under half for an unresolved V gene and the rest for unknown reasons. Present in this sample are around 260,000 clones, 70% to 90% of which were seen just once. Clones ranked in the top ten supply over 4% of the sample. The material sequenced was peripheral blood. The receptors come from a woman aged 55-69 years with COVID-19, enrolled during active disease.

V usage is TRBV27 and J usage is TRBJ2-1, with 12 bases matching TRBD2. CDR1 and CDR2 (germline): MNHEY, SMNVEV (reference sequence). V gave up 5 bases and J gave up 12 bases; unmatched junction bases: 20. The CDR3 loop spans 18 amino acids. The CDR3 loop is CASSAGLAGKGRYLWQFF. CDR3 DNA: TGTGCCAGCAGTGCCGGACTAGCGGGAAAGGGTAGATACCTCTGGCAGTTCTTC.

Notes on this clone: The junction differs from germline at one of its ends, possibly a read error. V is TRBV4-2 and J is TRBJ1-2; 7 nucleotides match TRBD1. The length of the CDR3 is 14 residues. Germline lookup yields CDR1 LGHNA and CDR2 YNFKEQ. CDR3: CASSQATGNSGYTF. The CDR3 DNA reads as TGTGCCAGCAGCCAAGCGACAGGGAACTCTGGCTACACCTTC.

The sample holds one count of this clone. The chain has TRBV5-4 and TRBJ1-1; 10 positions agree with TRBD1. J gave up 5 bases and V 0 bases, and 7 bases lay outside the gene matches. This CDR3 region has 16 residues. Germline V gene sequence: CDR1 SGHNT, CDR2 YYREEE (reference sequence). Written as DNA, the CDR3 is TGTGCCAGCAGCTTGGGCTTACCGGGACAGGGGACTGAAGCTTTCTTT. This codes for CASSLGLPGQGTEAFF.

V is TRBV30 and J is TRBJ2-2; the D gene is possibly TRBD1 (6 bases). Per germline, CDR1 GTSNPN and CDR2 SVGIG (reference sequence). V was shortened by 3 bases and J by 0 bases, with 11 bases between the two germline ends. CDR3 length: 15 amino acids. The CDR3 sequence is CAWSGTRANTGELFF. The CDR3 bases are TGTGCCTGGAGCGGGACACGAGCGAACACCGGGGAGCTGTTTTTT.

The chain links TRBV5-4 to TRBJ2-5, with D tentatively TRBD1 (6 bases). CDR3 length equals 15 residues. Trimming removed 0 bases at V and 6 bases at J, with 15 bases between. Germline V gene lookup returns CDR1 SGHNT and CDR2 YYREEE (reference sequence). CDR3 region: CASSLGQEFSKTQYF. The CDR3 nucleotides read TGTGCCAGCAGCTTGGGACAGGAATTTTCGAAGACCCAGTACTTC.

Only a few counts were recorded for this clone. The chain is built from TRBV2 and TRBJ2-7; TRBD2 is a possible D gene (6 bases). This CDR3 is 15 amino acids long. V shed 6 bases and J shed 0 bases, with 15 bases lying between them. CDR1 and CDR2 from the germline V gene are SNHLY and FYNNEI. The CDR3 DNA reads TGTGCCAGCAGGGCGGGGCGTCTCAGCTCCTACGAGCAGTACTTC. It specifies CASRAGRLSSYEQYF.

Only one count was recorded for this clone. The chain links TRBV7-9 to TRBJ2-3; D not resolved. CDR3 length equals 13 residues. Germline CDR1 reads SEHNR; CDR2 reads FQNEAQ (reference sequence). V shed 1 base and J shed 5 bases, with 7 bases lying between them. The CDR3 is CASSLGVVDTQYF. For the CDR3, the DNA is TGTGCCAGCAGCTTAGGCGTAGTAGATACGCAGTATTTT.

The CDR3 nucleotides are TGTGCCAGCTCACCCGGGACAGGGGGTGTTGGAAACACCATATATTTT. It translates to CASSPGTGGVGNTIYF. The chain has TRBV18 and TRBJ1-3; TRBD1 agrees at 11 bases. This CDR3 is 16 amino acids long. The ends lost 3 bases at V and 3 bases at J; junction bases unmatched: 4. Germline V gene lookup returns CDR1 KGHSH and CDR2 LQKENI.

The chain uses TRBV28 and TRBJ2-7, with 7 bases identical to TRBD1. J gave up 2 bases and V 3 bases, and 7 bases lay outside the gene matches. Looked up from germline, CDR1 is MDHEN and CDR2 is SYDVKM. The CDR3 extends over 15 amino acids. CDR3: CASSFKFGTAYEQYF. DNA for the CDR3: TGTGCCAGCAGTTTTAAGTTCGGGACAGCCTACGAGCAGTACTTC. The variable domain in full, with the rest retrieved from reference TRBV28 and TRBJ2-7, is DVKVTQSSRYLVKRTGEKVFLECVQDMDHENMFWYRQDPGLGLRLIYFSYDVKMKEKGDIPEGYSVSREKKERFSLILESASTNQTSMYLCASSFKFGTAYEQYFGPGTRLTVT.